This is a list of T cell receptor beta chains from one sample in a study of blood T cells in healthy people across ages. MiXCR, applied by TCRdb to the 5' RACE reads, yields one record per CDR3 protein. The sample records about 1.1 million distinct CDR3 sequences, 35% to 45% being singletons. Sequenced material: blood. The receptors were gathered from a man between 18 and 29 years old in good health. Both conserved end residues are part of each CDR3. A D gene is named only where the DNA matches it firmly. Clone sizes are given selectively: once, few, many, or a class where the clone is expanded.

V gene: TRBV6-2/TRBV6-3; J gene: TRBJ1-1; D gene: -; clone size: -; CDR3 DNA: TGTGCCAGCAGTTACTACCAGGGGAGCACTGAAGCTTTCTTT; CDR3 protein: CASSYYQGSTEAFF
V gene: TRBV12-3/TRBV12-4; J gene: TRBJ1-4; D gene: TRBD1; clone size: -; CDR3 DNA: TGTGCCAGCACCCAACAGGGGGTCGGTGAAAAACTGTTTTTT; CDR3 protein: CASTQQGVGEKLFF
V gene: TRBV15; J gene: TRBJ1-5; D gene: -; clone size: -; CDR3 DNA: TGTGCCACCAGCAGTGACAGGACAATCAATCAGCCCCAGCATTTT; CDR3 protein: CATSSDRTINQPQHF
V gene: TRBV18; J gene: TRBJ1-3; D gene: -; clone size: -; CDR3 DNA: TGTGCCAGCTCACTGAGGGGGACCGACTCTGGAAACACCATATATTTT; CDR3 protein: CASSLRGTDSGNTIYF
V gene: TRBV10-3; J gene: TRBJ1-1; D gene: -; clone size: -; CDR3 DNA: TGTGCCACAACAGCAGGGGAAACTGAAGCTTTCTTT; CDR3 protein: CATTAGETEAFF
V gene: TRBV20-1; J gene: TRBJ2-1; D gene: TRBD2; clone size: few; CDR3 DNA: TGCAGTGCAGCGGGGCACTTAGGCAATGAGCAGTTCTTC; CDR3 protein: CSAAGHLGNEQFF
V gene: TRBV28; J gene: TRBJ1-5; D gene: -; clone size: -; CDR3 DNA: TGTGCGACAGATAGCAATCAGCCCCAGCATTTT; CDR3 protein: CATDSNQPQHF
V gene: TRBV9; J gene: TRBJ1-1; D gene: TRBD1; clone size: few; CDR3 DNA: TGTGCCAGCAGCTGGGGACAGGGAGGTATGAACACTGAAGCTTTCTTT; CDR3 protein: CASSWGQGGMNTEAFF
V gene: TRBV10-3; J gene: TRBJ1-6; D gene: TRBD1; clone size: -; CDR3 DNA: TGTGCCATCAGTGATCCGGGACAGGGTATGTCACCCCTCCACTTT; CDR3 protein: CAISDPGQGMSPLHF
V gene: TRBV7-9; J gene: TRBJ1-1; D gene: -; clone size: few; CDR3 DNA: TGTGCCAGCAGCCAAGGACGGAGGAACACTGAAGCTTTCTTT; CDR3 protein: CASSQGRRNTEAFF
V gene: TRBV5-1; J gene: TRBJ2-7; D gene: TRBD1; clone size: -; CDR3 DNA: TGCGCCAGCAGCCCCGGGACAGGGGAAGCAAGGCCCTACGAGCAGTACTTC; CDR3 protein: CASSPGTGEARPYEQYF
V gene: TRBV5-1; J gene: TRBJ2-3; D gene: -; clone size: few; CDR3 DNA: TGCGCCAGCAGCCTGTGGACGAGACGGAGGGTACAGTATTTT; CDR3 protein: CASSLWTRRRVQYF
V gene: TRBV7-9; J gene: TRBJ2-1; D gene: -; clone size: -; CDR3 DNA: TGTGCCAGCAGCTCCCCCGGTCCCTCCTACAATGAGCAGTTCTTC; CDR3 protein: CASSSPGPSYNEQFF
V gene: TRBV11-2; J gene: TRBJ2-1; D gene: -; clone size: -; CDR3 DNA: TGTGCCAGCAGCTTAGAATGGGGGGGCTCATATTACAATGAGCAGTTCTTC; CDR3 protein: CASSLEWGGSYYNEQFF
V gene: TRBV12-3/TRBV12-4; J gene: TRBJ2-3; D gene: TRBD1; clone size: -; CDR3 DNA: TGTGCCAGCAGTTCCCCCACACAGGGGAGTATCCAAGATACGCAGTATTTT; CDR3 protein: CASSSPTQGSIQDTQYF
V gene: TRBV7-2; J gene: TRBJ1-2; D gene: TRBD1; clone size: -; CDR3 DNA: TGTGCCAGCAGCTTAGCCTCAGGGGGGACAGCCTATGGCTACACCTTC; CDR3 protein: CASSLASGGTAYGYTF
V gene: TRBV4-1; J gene: TRBJ1-2; D gene: -; clone size: once; CDR3 DNA: TGCGCCAGCAGCCAAGATATCGGCAGGGATAACGATGGCTACACCTTC; CDR3 protein: CASSQDIGRDNDGYTF
V gene: TRBV20-1; J gene: TRBJ1-1; D gene: TRBD1; clone size: -; CDR3 DNA: TGCAGTGCTACCGTCCCCGGGACAGGGGGTCGCACTGAAGCTTTCTTT; CDR3 protein: CSATVPGTGGRTEAFF
V gene: TRBV18; J gene: TRBJ2-7; D gene: -; clone size: few; CDR3 DNA: TGTGCCAGCTCACCAGATGGGACTGCCCGATCCTACGAGCAGTACTTC; CDR3 protein: CASSPDGTARSYEQYF
V gene: TRBV30; J gene: TRBJ2-3; D gene: -; clone size: few; CDR3 DNA: TGTGCCTGGAGTGTAGCCGGGGCCCGCACAGATACGCAGTATTTT; CDR3 protein: CAWSVAGARTDTQYF
V gene: TRBV4-1; J gene: TRBJ2-3; D gene: TRBD2; clone size: -; CDR3 DNA: TGCGCCAGCAGCCAAGATCAGACTAGCGGGGGGCCCCCGGTTAGGGATACGCAGTATTTT; CDR3 protein: CASSQDQTSGGPPVRDTQYF
V gene: TRBV28; J gene: TRBJ1-5; D gene: -; clone size: once; CDR3 DNA: TGTGCCAGCAGTACGGGACACGTCATTCAGCCCCAGCATTTT; CDR3 protein: CASSTGHVIQPQHF
V gene: TRBV6-2/TRBV6-3; J gene: TRBJ2-5; D gene: -; clone size: many; CDR3 DNA: TGTGCCAGCAGTCTTAATAGGGACGAGACCCAGTACTTC; CDR3 protein: CASSLNRDETQYF
V gene: TRBV6-1; J gene: TRBJ1-1; D gene: -; clone size: -; CDR3 DNA: TGTGCCAGCGGTGAAGAGGCCGGGTTGAACACTGAAGCTTTCTTT; CDR3 protein: CASGEEAGLNTEAFF
V gene: TRBV7-9; J gene: TRBJ1-2; D gene: -; clone size: few; CDR3 DNA: TGTGCCAGCAGCTTCGTTGGGGGCAAGGGTTTTGGCTACACCTTC; CDR3 protein: CASSFVGGKGFGYTF
V gene: TRBV7-9; J gene: TRBJ1-2; D gene: -; clone size: -; CDR3 DNA: TGTGCCAGCAGCTTAGACCTCTTAGAGGACACCTTC; CDR3 protein: CASSLDLLEDTF
V gene: TRBV6-5; J gene: TRBJ2-7; D gene: TRBD1; clone size: -; CDR3 DNA: TGTGCCAGCAGTCCCGGGACAGGGGGTGTCGAGCAGTACTTC; CDR3 protein: CASSPGTGGVEQYF
V gene: TRBV12-3/TRBV12-4; J gene: TRBJ2-1; D gene: -; clone size: -; CDR3 DNA: TGTGTCAGCAGTCCAACCGGGACCTACAATGAGCAGTTCTTC; CDR3 protein: CVSSPTGTYNEQFF
V gene: TRBV6-5; J gene: TRBJ1-2; D gene: TRBD1; clone size: once; CDR3 DNA: TGTGCCAGCAGTCGAGACAGGGGGCTTGGCTATGGCTACACCTTC; CDR3 protein: CASSRDRGLGYGYTF
V gene: TRBV11-1; J gene: TRBJ2-7; D gene: TRBD2; clone size: -; CDR3 DNA: TGTGCCAGCAGCTTAAAAAACCGAAGCGGGGTTACTCTGTACGAGCAGTACTTC; CDR3 protein: CASSLKNRSGVTLYEQYF
V gene: TRBV29-1; J gene: TRBJ1-2; D gene: -; clone size: few; CDR3 DNA: TGCAGCGTTGGTGATGTAAAAGGGGATGGCTACACCTTC; CDR3 protein: CSVGDVKGDGYTF
V gene: TRBV24-1; J gene: TRBJ2-1; D gene: -; clone size: many; CDR3 DNA: TGTGCCACCAGTGATCAACACAATGAGCAGTTCTTC; CDR3 protein: CATSDQHNEQFF
V gene: TRBV20-1; J gene: TRBJ2-1; D gene: -; clone size: few; CDR3 DNA: TGCAGTGCTAGAGTGGACGGGAGCTCCTACAATGAGCAGTTCTTC; CDR3 protein: CSARVDGSSYNEQFF
V gene: TRBV7-9; J gene: TRBJ2-1; D gene: -; clone size: -; CDR3 DNA: TGTGCCAGCAGCTTTGTCCCTTACAATGAGCAGTTCTTC; CDR3 protein: CASSFVPYNEQFF
V gene: TRBV7-9; J gene: TRBJ1-2; D gene: TRBD1; clone size: few; CDR3 DNA: TGTGCCAGCAGCGCCAAAGGGGGCTACAACTATGGCTACACCTTC; CDR3 protein: CASSAKGGYNYGYTF
V gene: TRBV28; J gene: TRBJ1-5; D gene: -; clone size: -; CDR3 DNA: TGTGCCAGCAGTTTAGTTAAGAAGGGCGCCAATCAGCCCCAGCATTTT; CDR3 protein: CASSLVKKGANQPQHF
V gene: TRBV5-1; J gene: TRBJ2-7; D gene: TRBD2; clone size: -; CDR3 DNA: TGCGCCAGCAGACCCACCGGGGGGAACTACGAGCAGTACTTC; CDR3 protein: CASRPTGGNYEQYF
V gene: TRBV4-2; J gene: TRBJ1-1; D gene: -; clone size: -; CDR3 DNA: TGTGCCAGCAGCCGATCACTACAGGGCCTGAACACTGAAGCTTTCTTT; CDR3 protein: CASSRSLQGLNTEAFF
V gene: TRBV20-1; J gene: TRBJ2-1; D gene: TRBD2; clone size: many; CDR3 DNA: TGCAGTGCTTCTAGCGGGGGTGACTACAATGAGCAGTTCTTC; CDR3 protein: CSASSGGDYNEQFF
V gene: TRBV29-1; J gene: TRBJ2-2; D gene: -; clone size: -; CDR3 DNA: TGCAGCGTTGTAGTGGGGGCCAGGGAAACCGGGGAGCTGTTTTTT; CDR3 protein: CSVVVGARETGELFF
V gene: TRBV29-1; J gene: TRBJ2-7; D gene: -; clone size: -; CDR3 DNA: TGCAGCGTTTTGGGATCGAGCTTAGGGCTCTTCGACGAGCAGTACTTC; CDR3 protein: CSVLGSSLGLFDEQYF
V gene: TRBV6-4; J gene: TRBJ2-3; D gene: TRBD2; clone size: few; CDR3 DNA: TGTGCCAGCAGTGCGGGGGGAGAAACAGATACGCAGTATTTT; CDR3 protein: CASSAGGETDTQYF
V gene: TRBV6-5; J gene: TRBJ1-2; D gene: -; clone size: -; CDR3 DNA: TGTGCCAGCAGGCCGCCATTTGAGGAGGGCTACACCTTC; CDR3 protein: CASRPPFEEGYTF
V gene: TRBV11-2; J gene: TRBJ2-7; D gene: -; clone size: -; CDR3 DNA: TGTGCCAGCAGCTTAAGACAGGAGCTCTACGAGCAGTACTTC; CDR3 protein: CASSLRQELYEQYF
V gene: TRBV7-9; J gene: TRBJ1-1; D gene: -; clone size: -; CDR3 DNA: TGTGCCAGCAGCTTTTTCACGGGAATGAACACTGAAGCTTTCTTT; CDR3 protein: CASSFFTGMNTEAFF
V gene: TRBV20-1; J gene: TRBJ2-5; D gene: -; clone size: -; CDR3 DNA: TGCAGTGCTAGAGTTAGGGCCCAAGAGACCCAGTACTTC; CDR3 protein: CSARVRAQETQYF
V gene: TRBV27; J gene: TRBJ2-7; D gene: -; clone size: -; CDR3 DNA: TGTGCCAGCACATTAAGGGGGGACTCCTACAATGAGCAGTACTTC; CDR3 protein: CASTLRGDSYNEQYF
V gene: TRBV4-1; J gene: TRBJ2-5; D gene: TRBD2; clone size: -; CDR3 DNA: TGCGCCAGCAGCCAAGATGAATCTAGCGGGGGGCAGGATGAGCAGTACTTC; CDR3 protein: CASSQDESSGGQDEQYF
V gene: TRBV18; J gene: TRBJ2-7; D gene: -; clone size: -; CDR3 DNA: TGTGCCAGCTCACCGGGGGGCATATACGAGCAGTACTTC; CDR3 protein: CASSPGGIYEQYF
V gene: TRBV12-3/TRBV12-4; J gene: TRBJ2-1; D gene: -; clone size: -; CDR3 DNA: TGTGCCAGCAGTTTAGGGTGGGGGCACCCGCGGAATGAGCAGTTCTTC; CDR3 protein: CASSLGWGHPRNEQFF